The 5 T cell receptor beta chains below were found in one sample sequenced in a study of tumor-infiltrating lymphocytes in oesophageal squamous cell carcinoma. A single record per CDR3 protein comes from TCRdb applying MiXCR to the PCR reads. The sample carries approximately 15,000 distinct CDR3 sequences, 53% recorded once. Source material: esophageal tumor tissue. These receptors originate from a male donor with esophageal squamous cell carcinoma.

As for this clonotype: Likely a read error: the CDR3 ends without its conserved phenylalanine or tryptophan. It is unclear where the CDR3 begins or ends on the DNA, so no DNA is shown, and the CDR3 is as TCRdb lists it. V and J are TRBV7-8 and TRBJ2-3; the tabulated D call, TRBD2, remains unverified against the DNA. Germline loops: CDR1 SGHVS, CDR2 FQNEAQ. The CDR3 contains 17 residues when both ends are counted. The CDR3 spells CASSHGTSGDNEQFFGP.

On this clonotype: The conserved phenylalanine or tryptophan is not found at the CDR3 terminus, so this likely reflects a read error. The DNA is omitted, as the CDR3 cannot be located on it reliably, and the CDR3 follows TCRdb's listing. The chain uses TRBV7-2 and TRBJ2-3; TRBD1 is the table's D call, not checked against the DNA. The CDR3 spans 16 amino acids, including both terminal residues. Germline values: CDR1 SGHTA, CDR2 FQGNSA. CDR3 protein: CASRWTGLNSPLHFGS.

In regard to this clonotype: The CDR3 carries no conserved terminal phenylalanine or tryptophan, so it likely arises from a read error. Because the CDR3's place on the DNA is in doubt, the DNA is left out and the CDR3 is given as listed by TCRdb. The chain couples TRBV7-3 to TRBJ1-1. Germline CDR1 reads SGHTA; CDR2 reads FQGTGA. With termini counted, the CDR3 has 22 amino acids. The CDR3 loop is CASSLTGASGRAGSTTSSTSGQ.

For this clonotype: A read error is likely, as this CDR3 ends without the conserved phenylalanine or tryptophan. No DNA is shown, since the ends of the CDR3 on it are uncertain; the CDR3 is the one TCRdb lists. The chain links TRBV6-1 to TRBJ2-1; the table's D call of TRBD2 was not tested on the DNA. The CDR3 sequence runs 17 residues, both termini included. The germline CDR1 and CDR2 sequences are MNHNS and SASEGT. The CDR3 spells CASSELATRYYGYTFGS.

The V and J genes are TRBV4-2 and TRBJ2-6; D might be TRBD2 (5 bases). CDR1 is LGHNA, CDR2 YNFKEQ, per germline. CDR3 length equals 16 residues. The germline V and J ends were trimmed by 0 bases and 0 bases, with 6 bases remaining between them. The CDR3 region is CASSQERGSGANVLTF. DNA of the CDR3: TGTGCCAGCAGCCAAGAACGGGGCTCTGGGGCCAACGTCCTGACTTTC.